The 25 T cell receptor beta chains reported below all come from one sample, sequenced in a study of blood T cell repertoires in COVID-19. The data were produced by immunoSEQ multiplex PCR, yet TCRdb's version contains in-frame clones alone and is incomplete. The sample gives more than 350,000 clones, about 86% of which show up once; approximately 9.3% is in the top ten. The sequencing input was PBMCs or T cells enriched from blood (not recorded which). All receptors derive from a woman in her 50s who had recovered from COVID-19.

This clone was detected only once. The rearrangement uses TRBV9 and TRBJ1-1, with D unclear. This CDR3 spans 14 amino acids. V was cut by 7 bases and J by 1 base, with 14 bases left in between. CDR1 and CDR2 (germline): SGDLS, YYNGEE. CDR3 coding DNA: TGTGCCAGCGGTAGCGGAGCAACGAACACTGAAGCTTTCTTT. Amino acids: CASGSGATNTEAFF.

This chain uses TRBV5-1 with TRBJ1-1; TRBD1 aligns across 9 bases. This CDR3 is 16 amino acids long. Unmatched junction bases numbered 7, after V lost 4 bases and J lost 0 bases. Germline CDR1 reads SGHRS; CDR2 reads YFSETQ. Here the CDR3 reads CASSRTGTGMNTEAFF. CDR3 sequence (DNA): TGCGCCAGCAGCCGAACCGGGACAGGGATGAACACTGAAGCTTTCTTT.

The chain uses TRBV2 and TRBJ1-3, with D unclear. V gave up 6 bases and J gave up 0 bases, with 18 bases separating them. The CDR3 extends over 17 amino acids. Germline CDR1 and CDR2: SNHLY and FYNNEI. The CDR3 region has the DNA TGTGCCAGCAGCGCCACGGTAACGAGGAGCTCTGGAAACACCATATATTTT. Translation: CASSATVTRSSGNTIYF. Complete variable domain (other parts from reference TRBV2 and TRBJ1-3): EPEVTQTPSHQVTQMGQEVILRCVPISNHLYFYWYRQILGQKVEFLVSFYNNEISEKSEIFDDQFSVERPDGSNFTLKIRSTKLEDSAMYFCASSATVTRSSGNTIYFGEGSWLTVV.

The chain employs TRBV24-1 and TRBJ2-3, with 7 bases that match TRBD1. Trimming at V came to 7 bases and at J to 3 bases, leaving 3 bases not matched to a gene. The CDR3 runs 13 residues. CDR1 is KGHDR, CDR2 SFDVKD, per germline. CDR3 residues: CATRMTGTDTQYF. The CDR3 DNA is TGTGCCACCAGGATGACAGGGACAGATACGCAGTATTTT.

This chain joins TRBV3-1 (or the pseudogene TRBV3-2) and TRBJ2-7; no clear D gene. The CDR3 totals 11 residues. The V gene lost 3 bases and the J gene lost 5 bases, with 5 bases spanning the gap. CDR1 is LGHDT, CDR2 YNNKEL, per germline (reference sequence). This CDR3 reads CASSQAHEQYF. The DNA of the CDR3 is TGTGCCAGCAGCCAGGCCCACGAGCAGTACTTC.

The chain couples TRBV29-1 to TRBJ1-2; maybe TRBD1 (5 bases). Germline V lookup: CDR1 SQVTM, CDR2 ANQGSEA. The CDR3 has 11 residues. V shed 4 bases and J shed 7 bases, with 10 bases lying between them. The CDR3 DNA is TGCAGCGTTGCAGAGGGGCCTGGCTACACCTTC. Translation gives CSVAEGPGYTF.

The rearrangement links TRBV6-5 to TRBJ2-5; 7 nucleotides agree with TRBD2. Per germline, CDR1 MNHEY and CDR2 SVGAGI. J lost 9 bases, V lost 5 bases, and 15 bases had no gene match. The CDR3 is made up of 15 amino acids. The CDR3 loop is CASSRPGLRDEAQYF. CDR3 coding DNA: TGTGCCAGCAGTCGTCCGGGACTAAGAGATGAGGCCCAGTACTTC.

The genes are TRBV14 and TRBJ2-7, with 7 positions matching TRBD2. Germline V gives CDR1 SGHDN, CDR2 FVKESK. The CDR3 contains 14 residues. The ends lost 1 base at V and 4 bases at J; junction bases unmatched: 4. DNA of the CDR3: TGTGCCAGCAGCCAAGGGACTAGTAGTTACGAGCAGTACTTC. Amino acids: CASSQGTSSYEQYF.

CDR3 in amino acids: CASSSPEETLHF. The DNA for the CDR3 is TGTGCCAGTAGTAGTCCGGAGGAGACCCTCCACTTT. V and J are TRBV19 and TRBJ1-6; D unclear. Germline loops: CDR1 LNHDA, CDR2 SQIVND (reference sequence). The V end was cut by 4 bases, the J end by 14 bases, with 12 bases between. This CDR3 contains 12 residues.

The rearrangement joins TRBV12-3 or TRBV12-4 to TRBJ1-5, with D uncertain. The CDR3 has 13 amino acids. Trimming took 1 base from V and 6 from J, leaving 7 bases between them. The CDR3 here is CASSLGQAQPQHF. The CDR3 DNA reads as TGTGCCAGCAGTTTAGGGCAGGCTCAGCCCCAGCATTTT.

J is TRBJ1-5 and V is TRBV28; D not certain. The CDR3 sequence is 12 residues long. V lost 6 bases, J lost 7 bases, and 10 bases lay in between. CDR1 is MDHEN, CDR2 SYDVKM, per germline. CDR3 region: CASRSVEQPQHF. CDR3 coding DNA: TGTGCCAGCAGGAGCGTTGAACAGCCCCAGCATTTT.

This clone was recorded only once. The rearrangement uses TRBV18 and TRBJ1-5; D uncertain. The V gene's germline CDR1 is KGHSH and CDR2 LQKENI. The CDR3 is 14 residues long. V was clipped by 5 bases and J by 7 bases, with 15 bases between them. This chain's CDR3 is CASSTAQAVQPQHF. Written as DNA, the CDR3 is TGTGCCAGCTCAACCGCCCAGGCCGTCCAGCCCCAGCATTTT.

This rearrangement joins TRBV4-3 to TRBJ2-3; D is possibly TRBD2 (5 bases). V lost 0 bases to trimming and J lost 6 bases, with 13 bases between them. This CDR3 is 15 amino acids long. Germline CDR1 reads LGHNA; CDR2 reads YSLEER. The CDR3 protein is CASSQDGESTDTQYF. For the CDR3, the DNA is TGCGCCAGCAGCCAAGATGGGGAGAGTACGGATACGCAGTATTTT.

The chain uses TRBV3-1 (or the pseudogene TRBV3-2) and TRBJ1-3, with 8 bases fitting TRBD1. V lost 0 bases, J lost 2 bases, and 0 bases stayed unmatched. Looked up from germline, CDR1 is LGHDT and CDR2 is YNNKEL (reference sequence). The CDR3 length is 15 residues. CDR3 residues: CASSQEDRAGNTIYF. Written as DNA, the CDR3 is TGTGCCAGCAGCCAAGAGGACAGGGCTGGAAACACCATATATTTT.

The chain carries TRBV5-1 and TRBJ2-5; TRBD2 might be the D (5 bases). V lost 5 bases and J 4 bases, leaving 21 bases between the germline ends. Germline CDR1 is SGHRS and CDR2 is YFSETQ. This CDR3 region has 16 residues. The CDR3 DNA is TGCGCCAGCAGTGAAGCGGTGTCGGTGAGTGGAGAGACCCAGTACTTC. Amino acid sequence: CASSEAVSVSGETQYF.

The J gene is TRBJ1-3, the V gene TRBV7-9; D remains unclear. CDR1 and CDR2 from the germline V gene are SEHNR and FQNEAQ (reference sequence). The CDR3 totals 16 residues. V shed 3 bases and J shed 0 bases, with 12 bases lying between them. Here the CDR3 DNA reads TGTGCCAGCAGCTTTAAGGAGATGAGCTCTGGAAACACCATATATTTT. This encodes CASSFKEMSSGNTIYF.

The chain carries TRBV18 and TRBJ1-6; TRBD1 matches 7 bases. The CDR3 sequence is 13 residues long. J lost 6 bases, V lost 6 bases, and 2 bases had no gene match. The germline gives CDR1 KGHSH, CDR2 LQKENI. The CDR3 is CASSDRINSPLHF. In DNA form, the CDR3 reads TGTGCCAGCTCGGACAGGATTAATTCACCCCTCCACTTT.

V and J are TRBV4-2 and TRBJ1-2; 7 bases are a match to TRBD1. The CDR3 extends over 13 amino acids. V gave up 6 bases and J gave up 5 bases; unmatched junction bases: 6. Germline CDR1 and CDR2: LGHNA and YNFKEQ. CDR3 region: CASREQGTYGYTF. The CDR3 nucleotides are TGTGCCAGCAGGGAACAGGGGACATATGGCTACACCTTC.

V gene TRBV2 combines with J gene TRBJ1-5, with 8 bases that match TRBD1. Unmatched junction bases numbered 7, after V lost 1 base and J lost 5 bases. This CDR3 region has 16 residues. CDR1 and CDR2 from the germline V gene are SNHLY and FYNNEI. CDR3 coding DNA: TGTGCCAGCAGTGAAGTATTTGGACAGGGTGATCAGCCCCAGCATTTT. It is translated as CASSEVFGQGDQPQHF.

This rearrangement joins TRBV7-9 to TRBJ1-1; TRBD1 aligns across 8 bases. Germline V gene sequence: CDR1 SEHNR, CDR2 FQNEAQ (reference sequence). The V and J ends lost 3 bases and 7 bases, in that order; junction bases with no gene match: 4. The CDR3 has 13 amino acids. The DNA of the CDR3 is TGTGCCAGCAGCTTGGACAGGGAAGGTGAAGCTTTCTTT. It is translated as CASSLDREGEAFF.

The chain couples TRBV27 to TRBJ2-7; TRBD1 is a possible D gene (6 bases). The CDR3 length is 13 residues. V gave up 6 bases and J gave up 3 bases, with 12 bases separating them. Germline V gene data show CDR1 as MNHEY and CDR2 as SMNVEV (reference sequence). The CDR3 DNA reads as TGTGCCAGCAGGCCCGGACAGCTCTACGAGCAGTACTTC. Its translation is CASRPGQLYEQYF.

The chain has TRBV7-2 and TRBJ1-5; possibly TRBD1 for D (5 bases). V was trimmed by 3 bases and J by 7 bases, leaving 13 bases between them. The CDR3 is 14 residues long. The germline CDR1 and CDR2 sequences are SGHTA and FQGNSA. CDR3 residues: CASSFGGLPQPQHF. The CDR3 DNA reads TGTGCCAGCAGCTTCGGGGGTTTGCCGCAGCCCCAGCATTTT.

This clone was seen once. The V call is TRBV5-1, the J call TRBJ2-3; D remains ambiguous. Between the trimmed V and J ends, which lost 6 bases and 0 bases, there was a span of 11 bases. The CDR3 length is 14 residues. Germline loops: CDR1 SGHRS, CDR2 YFSETQ. CDR3 DNA sequence: TGCGCCAGCATGATAGCAGTTAGCACAGATACGCAGTATTTT. It translates to CASMIAVSTDTQYF.

This clone was recorded once. CDR3 sequence (DNA): TGTGCCAGCAGCCCCGGGGCGAACACCGGGGAGCTGTTTTTT. It encodes CASSPGANTGELFF. The J gene is TRBJ2-2, the V gene TRBV11-2, with D possibly being TRBD2 (5 bases). V dropped 5 bases and J dropped 0 bases, with 7 bases sitting between them. CDR3 length equals 14 residues. Germline lookup yields CDR1 SGHAT and CDR2 FQNNGV.

The gene calls are TRBV5-6 and TRBJ1-2, with a possible D match to TRBD1 (5 bases). The CDR3 is 14 residues long. Trimming took off 5 bases at V and 2 bases at J, with 13 bases between the two ends. CDR1 SGHDT and CDR2 YYEEEE come from the germline V gene. The CDR3 DNA reads as TGTGCCAGCAGGTTGCAGGGCCTAAACTATGGCTACACCTTC. This gives the protein CASRLQGLNYGYTF.